This note documents a single T cell receptor beta chain sequence. Its antigen remains unidentified. This CDR3 is built from 15 residues. The germline V gene has CDR1 LGHDT and CDR2 YNNKEL (reference sequence). Trimming cost V 4 bases and J 5 bases, with 14 bases left between them. CD8+ and CD4+ blood T cells underwent TCR beta sequencing. Negative isolation yielded CD8+ and CD4+ T cells; FACS enriched TEMRA cells. With random hexamers, roughly 0.45 to 1 ug RNA was reverse transcribed. The method of amplification for TCR beta CDR3 was immunoSEQ multiplex PCR, covering 54 Vbeta and 13 Jbeta. In TCRdb, the immunoSEQ multiplex PCR reads were re-called with MiXCR into one record per CDR3 protein. Among about 130,000 distinct CDR3 sequences, around nine tenths were seen once, and the ten largest hold roughly 0.25%. This record comes from a study of CD8 T cells in Susac syndrome. Overall study findings and caveats: Regarding the TCR sequencing and HLA analysis, the study admitted that a relatively small number of individuals were involved.

The chain is built from TRBV3-1 and TRBJ2-2; D unresolved. The sequence was collected from a human donor with multiple sclerosis. Material for sequencing was CD8+ T cells from PBMCs. The chain's CDR3 is CASSPQGPTTGELFF. The CDR3 coding sequence is TGTGCCAGCAGCCCGCAAGGTCCGACGACCGGGGAGCTGTTTTTT.